The 23 T cell receptor beta chains listed next were all sequenced from one sample in a study of technical replicates of blood from a handful of donors. Libraries were prepared by immunoSEQ multiplex PCR; TCRdb keeps only in-frame clonotypes and omits some of them. The data show 85,000 to 100,000 clones, with almost 96% seen just once and about 0.24% held by the top ten. Sequencing was performed on T cells isolated from PBMCs. Receptors were obtained from a human donor in good health.

The J gene is TRBJ1-1, the V gene TRBV25-1, with 11 bases lining up with TRBD1. Germline V gene sequence: CDR1 MGHDK, CDR2 SYGVNS. There are 15 residues in the CDR3. V shed 3 bases and J 11 bases; nucleotides not matched to a gene: 11. The CDR3 DNA sequence: TGTGCCAGCAGTGATTTGGGACAGGGGGGGTTAGATGCTTTCTTT. As protein: CASSDLGQGGLDAFF.

This CDR3 is CASSYLGTDNQPQHF. Written as DNA, the CDR3 is TGTGCCAGCAGTTACCTAGGGACAGATAATCAGCCCCAGCATTTT. The J gene is TRBJ1-5, the V gene TRBV6-6, with 7 bases aligning to TRBD1. V lost 2 bases, J lost 4 bases, and 5 bases stayed unmatched. The V gene's germline CDR1 is MNHNY and CDR2 SVGAGI (reference sequence). The CDR3 is made up of 15 amino acids.

The genes are TRBV19 and TRBJ1-2; 9 bases agree with TRBD1. CDR3 length: 17 residues. V dropped 3 bases and J dropped 2; count of bases not matched to a gene: 10. In germline, CDR1 is LNHDA, CDR2 SQIVND (reference sequence). CDR3 coding DNA: TGTGCCAGTAGTATGGGGGAGGGGACAGGGTGGAACTATGGCTACACCTTC. Translation: CASSMGEGTGWNYGYTF.

J is TRBJ1-4 and V is TRBV5-1; D is uncertain. CDR1 SGHRS and CDR2 YFSETQ come from the germline V gene. This CDR3 has 14 residues. The V end was cut by 0 bases, the J end by 8 bases, with 11 bases between. CDR3 DNA sequence: TGCGCCAGCAGCTTGGGGGAGGAAGAGGAAAAACTGTTTTTT. It translates to CASSLGEEEEKLFF.

The J gene is TRBJ2-5, the V gene TRBV19, with unresolved D. V lost 3 bases, J lost 2 bases, and 13 bases lay in between. The CDR3 length is 15 residues. Germline CDR1 reads LNHDA; CDR2 reads SQIVND (reference sequence). CDR3 in amino acids: CASSIDSHLQETQYF. For the CDR3, the DNA is TGTGCCAGTAGTATTGATAGCCATTTACAAGAGACCCAGTACTTC.

The chain is built from TRBV25-1 and TRBJ1-4, with 8 nucleotides matching TRBD1. The ends lost 1 base at V and 8 bases at J; junction bases unmatched: 6. Germline CDR1 reads MGHDK; CDR2 reads SYGVNS. This CDR3 is 15 amino acids long. In DNA, the CDR3 is TGTGCCAGCAGTGAATTCAGGGGGCGGGAAGAAAAACTGTTTTTT. Translation gives CASSEFRGREEKLFF.

This sequence joins TRBV6-5 and TRBJ2-1; TRBD2 matches 9 bases. V shed 5 bases and J 3 bases; nucleotides not matched to a gene: 5. From germline, CDR1 is MNHEY and CDR2 SVGAGI. The CDR3 runs 15 residues. The CDR3 DNA follows: TGTGCCAGCAGTCGCGGGGGGGCGGACTACAATGAGCAGTTCTTC. It yields the protein CASSRGGADYNEQFF.

The chain has TRBV2 and TRBJ2-5; D might be TRBD2 (6 bases). The CDR3 runs to 11 residues. V lost 7 bases and J lost 4, with 7 bases in between. Germline V gene sequence: CDR1 SNHLY, CDR2 FYNNEI. CDR3 region: CASIGGETQYF. CDR3 bases: TGTGCCAGCATCGGGGGAGAGACCCAGTACTTC.

The J gene is TRBJ2-2, the V gene TRBV7-6; TRBD1 is a possible D gene (6 bases). Trimming shortened V by 6 bases and J by 6 bases, and 14 bases separated the two germline ends. Germline V gene lookup returns CDR1 SGHVS and CDR2 FNYEAQ. CDR3 size: 14 residues. This CDR3 reads CASSSRGGSGELFF. For the CDR3, the DNA is TGTGCCAGCAGTTCTAGAGGGGGATCCGGGGAGCTGTTTTTT.

The rearrangement uses TRBV6-1 and TRBJ1-4; TRBD1 is a possible D gene (5 bases). Germline values: CDR1 MNHNS, CDR2 SASEGT. The CDR3 is 15 residues long. V lost 2 bases and J lost 4, with 11 bases in between. The chain's CDR3 is CASSEIKGLNEKLFF. The CDR3 DNA reads as TGTGCCAGCAGTGAAATCAAGGGACTTAATGAAAAACTGTTTTTT.

The chain couples TRBV11-3 to TRBJ1-3; D might be TRBD1 (5 bases). Trimming removed 5 bases at V and 4 bases at J, with 15 bases between. CDR3 size: 15 residues. From germline, CDR1 is SGHNT and CDR2 YENEEA. The CDR3 DNA sequence: TGTGCCAGCAGCGCCTTCGGGGGGTCAGGAAACACCATATATTTT. Protein sequence: CASSAFGGSGNTIYF.

This chain joins TRBV2 and TRBJ1-6, with D unresolved. Looked up from germline, CDR1 is SNHLY and CDR2 is FYNNEI. The CDR3 consists of 13 residues. Trimming took off 7 bases at V and 2 bases at J, with 6 bases between the two ends. CDR3 sequence: CASKRTYNSPLHF. The DNA of the CDR3 is TGTGCCAGCAAGAGGACCTATAATTCACCCCTCCACTTT. The whole variable domain, filled in from reference TRBV2 and TRBJ1-6, reads EPEVTQTPSHQVTQMGQEVILRCVPISNHLYFYWYRQILGQKVEFLVSFYNNEISEKSEIFDDQFSVERPDGSNFTLKIRSTKLEDSAMYFCASKRTYNSPLHFGNGTRLTVT.

The chain has TRBV6-1 and TRBJ1-5, with D tentatively TRBD1 (5 bases). The CDR3 is 18 residues long. Trimming stripped 2 bases from V and 5 bases from J, with 22 bases between. Germline V CDR1 and CDR2: MNHNS, SASEGT. In DNA form, the CDR3 reads TGTGCCAGCAGTGAATCCCGGGGGAAGGGCTCACGTTATCAGCCCCAGCATTTT. Its translation is CASSESRGKGSRYQPQHF.

Remarks on this clone: The junction departs from germline at one end; a sequencing error may be responsible. V usage is TRBV6-4 and J usage is TRBJ1-2; 7 bases fit TRBD1. CDR1 and CDR2 (germline): MRHNA, SNTAGT. This CDR3 comprises 13 residues. CDR3 sequence: CASRLDRNSGYTF. In nucleotides, the CDR3 is TGTGCCAGCAGGCTGGACAGGAACTCTGGCTACACCTTC.

The chain links TRBV18 to TRBJ2-7; 9 positions match TRBD1. The V and J ends lost 4 bases and 3 bases, in that order; junction bases with no gene match: 4. Per germline, CDR1 KGHSH and CDR2 LQKENI. This CDR3 is built from 14 residues. The CDR3 sequence: CASSQPGQGYEQYF. The CDR3 nucleotides are TGTGCCAGCTCACAACCGGGACAGGGCTACGAGCAGTACTTC.

This clone was seen just once. The chain links TRBV19 to TRBJ1-1; D is perhaps TRBD1 (6 bases). The CDR3 length is 18 residues. From germline, CDR1 is LNHDA and CDR2 SQIVND (reference sequence). V was cut by 0 bases and J by 1 base, with 18 bases left in between. Written as DNA, the CDR3 is TGTGCCAGTAGTATAGATCATTTTCGGGACATTAAGAACACTGAAGCTTTCTTT. Protein product: CASSIDHFRDIKNTEAFF.

The V and J genes are TRBV19 and TRBJ1-4; D not resolved. The CDR3 sequence is 16 residues long. Germline V gene sequence: CDR1 LNHDA, CDR2 SQIVND (reference sequence). Trimming pared 0 bases from V and 3 bases from J, leaving 11 bases between. Here the CDR3 reads CASSIEDGNANEKLFF. DNA for the CDR3: TGTGCCAGTAGTATAGAGGACGGGAACGCTAATGAAAAACTGTTTTTT.

This chain connects TRBV6-6 to TRBJ2-3; D is ambiguous. Trimming left V 7 bases short and J 0 bases short, with 17 bases between. The CDR3 is 16 residues long. The germline V gene encodes CDR1 MNHNY and CDR2 SVGAGI (reference sequence). In nucleotides, the CDR3 is TGTGCCAGCACTACACGAGGTGTATTTAGCACAGATACGCAGTATTTT. Translated: CASTTRGVFSTDTQYF.

The chain has TRBV5-1 and TRBJ2-2; D is perhaps TRBD2 (6 bases). Trimming removed 7 bases from V and 5 bases from J, with 12 bases in between. CDR1 and CDR2 from the germline V gene are SGHRS and YFSETQ. The CDR3 consists of 13 residues. For the CDR3, the DNA is TGCGCCAGCCTCGGCGGGGATACCGGGGAGCTGTTTTTT. Translating it yields CASLGGDTGELFF.

This chain links TRBV11-1 with TRBJ1-5; 8 bases agree with TRBD1. CDR3 length equals 15 residues. The germline V gene encodes CDR1 SGHAT and CDR2 FQDESV (reference sequence). V lost 6 bases and J lost 2; bases outside the gene matches: 6. In nucleotides, the CDR3 is TGTGCCAGCAGTCCGGACAGGGCAGGCAATCAGCCCCAGCATTTT. Its protein product is CASSPDRAGNQPQHF. Drawing the rest from reference TRBV11-1 and TRBJ1-5, the complete variable domain is EAEVAQSPRYKITEKSQAVAFWCDPISGHATLYWYRQILGQGPELLVQFQDESVVDDSQLPKDRFSAERLKGVDSTLKIQPAELGDSAMYLCASSPDRAGNQPQHFGDGTRLSIL.

This chain links TRBV6-6 with TRBJ2-5, with unresolved D. Germline lookup yields CDR1 MNHNY and CDR2 SVGAGI (reference sequence). This CDR3 is built from 11 residues. V lost 6 bases and J lost 9, with 11 bases in between. The CDR3 protein is CASSHFQAQYF. CDR3 DNA: TGTGCCAGCAGCCACTTCCAGGCCCAGTACTTC.

This clone was counted once. V is TRBV5-4 and J is TRBJ2-3, with TRBD2 identical over 7 bases. Losses at the gene ends were 0 bases for V and 0 bases for J; bases not matched to a gene: 4. The CDR3 extends over 16 amino acids. Germline loops: CDR1 SGHNT, CDR2 YYREEE (reference sequence). The CDR3 reads CASSLVGGGSTDTQYF. The CDR3 coding sequence is TGTGCCAGCAGCTTGGTTGGGGGGGGGAGCACAGATACGCAGTATTTT.

The V call is TRBV19, the J call TRBJ2-5; 7 bases map to TRBD2. Germline CDR1 reads LNHDA; CDR2 reads SQIVND (reference sequence). Trimming took 5 bases from V and 4 from J; bases not matched to a gene: 19. The CDR3 spans 18 residues. The chain's CDR3 is CASSRLAEGLLGGETQYF. In nucleotides, the CDR3 is TGTGCCAGTAGTCGCCTAGCGGAGGGCCTTCTGGGCGGAGAGACCCAGTACTTC. Full variable domain (rest looked up from reference TRBV19 and TRBJ2-5): DGGITQSPKYLFRKEGQNVTLSCEQNLNHDAMYWYRQDPGQGLRLIYYSQIVNDFQKGDIAEGYSVSREKKESFPLTVTSAQKNPTAFYLCASSRLAEGLLGGETQYFGPGTRLLVL.